This T cell receptor (beta chain) originates from a study of tumor and adjacent non-tumor tissue in lung cancer. Points from the study as a whole: Normal lung showed higher cumulative top 100 clone frequency than tumor. Significantly higher TCR diversity was found in tumor than normal lung.

No cell sorting was done before RNA was extracted from the tissue. A modified ARM-PCR protocol with three rounds of nested PCR amplified TCRbeta. In TCRdb, the multiplex PCR reads were re-called with MiXCR into one record per CDR3 protein. The sample contains 200,000 to 250,000 distinct CDR3 sequences, over 55% of which appear only once. On this clonotype: Its antigen is as yet unknown. One end of the junction varies from germline; a read error may be responsible.

The germline V gene encodes CDR1 SGHAT and CDR2 FQNNGV. The CDR3 has 16 amino acids. The receptor was derived from a man aged 55-75 years with non-small cell lung cancer. What was sequenced was lung tumor tissue. The V and J genes are TRBV11-2 and TRBJ2-1, with TRBD1 matching 9 bases. This CDR3 reads CASSVGDRVDYNELFF. The CDR3 DNA is TGTGCCAGCAGCGTCGGGGACAGGGTTGATTACAATGAGCTGTTCTTC.